This TCR beta chain stems from a study of T-cell reconstitution after alpha-beta-depleted transplantation in children. Study results and caveats: TCRbeta diversity was high at day 60 in some patients (a result of surviving recipient T cells and thymic progenitors). After one year, T-cell counts and TCRbeta diversity mostly came from new T cells.

Trimming cost V 3 bases and J 5 bases; bases outside gene matches: 12. The CDR3 runs 17 residues. This clonotype appeared many times. The antigen is undetermined. Construction of the TCRbeta library involved unique molecular identifiers. MiXCR, run by TCRdb on the PCR reads, gives a single entry per CDR3 protein. The profile shows about 600,000 distinct CDR3 sequences, more than 20% of them singletons. The sequencing here drew on PBMCs, mostly from graft donor cells, taken 360 days after TCRalphabeta/CD19-depleted stem cell transplant. The chain carries TRBV12-3 or TRBV12-4 and TRBJ2-1; TRBD2 agrees at 8 bases. This receptor was obtained from a boy in the first two years of life who had a stem cell transplant for acute myeloid leukemia, so the T cells may come from the graft donor. CDR3 sequence: CASSLGSLLAENNEQFF. CDR3 nucleotides: TGTGCCAGCAGTTTGGGCTCGTTACTAGCGGAAAACAATGAGCAGTTCTTC.